The rows below give T cell receptor beta chains drawn from one sample of a study of beta chain features in type 1 diabetes. The repertoire was sequenced with immunoSEQ multiplex PCR; TCRdb's copy has only in-frame clones and lacks some. The sample holds about 360,000 clones, around an eighth seen once. Sequencing used naive CD4+ T cells from blood. The source is a man aged 18 to 35 in good health. Each CDR3 is given with its conserved first and last residue. D genes are given only for firm matches. A row's size may be missing; if present it is once, few, many or a size class.

few TRBD1 TRBJ1-6 TRBV6-5 CASRGQGLGSPLHF TGTGCCAGCAGGGGACAGGGACTTGGGTCACCCCTCCACTTT
few - TRBJ2-6 TRBV7-9 CASSRARGAGSSGANVLTF TGTGCCAGCAGCAGAGCACGGGGGGCGGGTTCCTCTGGGGCCAACGTCCTGACTTTC
- TRBD1 TRBJ2-5 TRBV5-4 CASSLGIRQGSETQYF TGTGCCAGCAGCTTGGGCATTAGACAGGGCTCGGAGACCCAGTACTTC
few TRBD2 TRBJ2-1 TRBV7-9 CASSLLAGSYNEQFF TGTGCCAGCAGCCTACTAGCGGGGTCCTACAATGAGCAGTTCTTC
- - TRBJ2-7 TRBV2 CASSRDILFEQYF TGTGCCAGCAGCCGGGACATCCTCTTTGAGCAGTACTTC
few - TRBJ2-1 TRBV30 CAWSRVNEQFF TGTGCCTGGAGCAGGGTGAATGAGCAGTTCTTC
- - TRBJ2-4 TRBV7-9 CASSLKNIQYF TGTGCCAGCAGTCTCAAAAACATTCAGTACTTC
few - TRBJ1-5 TRBV27 CASSPDGGQPQHF TGTGCCAGCAGTCCGGATGGGGGGCAGCCCCAGCATTTT
few - TRBJ1-5 TRBV7-2 CASGESGNQPQHF TGTGCCAGCGGGGAGTCGGGTAATCAGCCCCAGCATTTT
few - TRBJ2-7 TRBV15 CATSRDPAGLSYEQYF TGTGCCACCAGCAGAGATCCCGCGGGTCTCTCCTACGAGCAGTACTTC
- TRBD2 TRBJ2-3 TRBV2 CASRRGDSTDTQYF TGTGCCAGCAGACGGGGGGACAGCACAGATACGCAGTATTTT
- - TRBJ2-1 TRBV9 CASSPPGTYNEQFF TGTGCCAGCAGCCCCCCAGGCACCTACAATGAGCAGTTCTTC
few TRBD1 TRBJ2-4 TRBV28 CASSPTGPNIQYF TGTGCCAGCAGTCCGACAGGGCCAAACATTCAGTACTTC
- - TRBJ2-3 TRBV29-1 CSSRRDSGTDTQYF TGCAGCTCCCGCCGGGACTCAGGCACAGATACGCAGTATTTT
- TRBD1 TRBJ1-5 TRBV7-9 CASSLGGQERPSNQPQHF TGTGCCAGCAGCTTAGGGGGACAGGAACGACCCAGCAATCAGCCCCAGCATTTT
once - TRBJ2-7 TRBV5-4 CASSSSRGTGGYEQYF TGTGCCAGCAGCTCTTCCCGGGGGACCGGGGGTTACGAGCAGTACTTC
- TRBD1 TRBJ1-1 TRBV29-1 CSVEDRTYTEAFF TGCAGCGTTGAGGACAGGACATACACTGAAGCTTTCTTT
- TRBD2 TRBJ2-7 TRBV30 CAWSPTRTSGFSYEQYF TGTGCCTGGAGTCCCACCAGGACTAGCGGTTTTTCCTACGAGCAGTACTTC
- - TRBJ2-1 TRBV7-2 CASSLNRDNEQFF TGTGCCAGCAGCCTGAACAGGGACAATGAGCAGTTCTTC
- - TRBJ2-3 TRBV6-1 CASSVTGKDTQYF TGTGCCAGCAGCGTCACAGGGAAAGATACGCAGTATTTT
few TRBD2 TRBJ2-3 TRBV30 CAWSETSVTDTQYF TGTGCCTGGAGTGAGACTAGCGTCACAGATACGCAGTATTTT
- TRBD1 TRBJ1-2 TRBV30 CAWSVRDRRIYGYTF TGTGCCTGGAGTGTCCGGGACAGGAGGATCTATGGCTACACCTTC
- TRBD2 TRBJ2-4 TRBV4-3 CASSQELWTSSASKNIQYF TGCGCCAGCAGCCAAGAATTGTGGACTAGTTCCGCTTCCAAAAACATTCAGTACTTC
- TRBD2 TRBJ2-5 TRBV6-1 CASTQAGGFQETQYF TGTGCCAGCACCCAGGCGGGGGGGTTCCAAGAGACCCAGTACTTC
- - TRBJ2-1 TRBV9 CASSSSREIWGYNEQFF TGTGCCAGCAGCTCAAGCCGGGAGATCTGGGGTTACAATGAGCAGTTCTTC
- TRBD2 TRBJ2-7 TRBV7-2 CASSKRGREGSYEQYF TGTGCCAGCAGCAAAAGGGGGCGGGAGGGCTCCTACGAGCAGTACTTC
few - TRBJ1-6 TRBV30 CAWSVGQGASPLHF TGTGCCTGGAGTGTAGGCCAGGGTGCCTCACCCCTCCACTTT
- - TRBJ2-1 TRBV19 CASSIGLALYNEQFF TGTGCCAGTAGTATCGGCCTAGCGCTCTACAATGAGCAGTTCTTC
few TRBD2 TRBJ2-3 TRBV11-2 CASSLSGLAGSTDTQYF TGTGCCAGCAGCTTATCTGGTCTAGCGGGCAGCACAGATACGCAGTATTTT
few TRBD1 TRBJ1-2 TRBV15 CATSRDYRDRGNYGYTF TGTGCCACCAGCAGAGATTACCGGGACAGGGGAAACTATGGCTACACCTTC
few TRBD2 TRBJ2-7 TRBV5-1 CASSSTSGVVEQYF TGCGCCAGCAGCTCTACTAGCGGGGTTGTCGAGCAGTACTTC
- TRBD2 TRBJ2-1 TRBV25-1 CASGGDYVNEQFF TGTGCCAGCGGGGGGGACTATGTCAATGAGCAGTTCTTC
- - TRBJ1-4 TRBV28 CASSFGQSNEKLFF TGTGCCAGCAGTTTTGGACAGTCTAATGAAAAACTGTTTTTT
few TRBD1 TRBJ2-3 TRBV7-3 CASSFGDRGLSTDTQYF TGTGCCAGCAGCTTCGGGGACAGGGGGCTCAGCACAGATACGCAGTATTTT
few TRBD1 TRBJ2-1 TRBV6-1 CASRDRSSYNEQFF TGTGCCAGCAGGGACAGGAGCTCCTACAATGAGCAGTTCTTC
- - TRBJ1-1 TRBV5-4 CASSSPFGTEAFF TGTGCCAGCAGCTCGCCATTCGGCACTGAAGCTTTCTTT
- - TRBJ1-1 TRBV19 CASNPQGITEAFF TGTGCCAGTAACCCACAGGGAATCACTGAAGCTTTCTTT
few - TRBJ2-2 TRBV29-1 CSVDRGNTGELFF TGCAGCGTTGATAGGGGGAACACCGGGGAGCTGTTTTTT
few TRBD2 TRBJ2-3 TRBV7-8 CASEAGGGNHKDTQYF TGTGCCAGCGAAGCGGGGGGAGGGAATCACAAAGATACGCAGTATTTT
- - TRBJ1-1 TRBV7-9 CASSWGEERAEAFF TGTGCCAGCAGCTGGGGGGAGGAGCGGGCTGAAGCTTTCTTT
few - TRBJ2-7 TRBV30 CAYQTGLSSYEQYF TGTGCCTACCAAACAGGGTTGAGCTCCTACGAGCAGTACTTC
- TRBD1 TRBJ2-7 TRBV9 CASSVQGQGAVHEQYF TGTGCCAGCAGCGTTCAAGGACAGGGGGCTGTCCACGAGCAGTACTTC
few TRBD1 TRBJ2-5 TRBV5-4 CASSLMGQGSWETQYF TGTGCCAGCAGCTTGATGGGACAGGGGAGTTGGGAGACCCAGTACTTC
- - TRBJ2-1 TRBV7-2 CASRSQLGRRNNEQFF TGTGCCAGCAGATCCCAACTAGGTCGTAGAAACAATGAGCAGTTCTTC
- TRBD1 TRBJ1-1 TRBV30 CAWRDRVYAFF TGTGCCTGGAGGGACAGGGTATACGCTTTCTTT